Reported below is one T cell receptor beta chain. The specificity of this receptor is unknown. There are no base qualities to consult, and no much larger clone falls within one base. These data come from a study of T cell repertoires in cytomegalovirus infection (dated by TCRdb to the late 2010s). Turning to the overall study: Because public TCR beta signatures pointed to carriage of CMV infection together with the matching HLA type, the HLA type of each donor mattered for the analysis.

From cysteine to phenylalanine, the CDR3 is 18 amino acids long. Of the read, only the CDR3 DNA is kept; its 54 bases are in frame from base 1. Trimming leaves V shorter by 0 bases and J shorter by 7 bases, with the junction holding 16 bases beyond the gene matches. On the study overall, not on this receptor specifically: The ex vivo response was dominated by HLA-C-restricted CMV-specific TCR beta clonotypes, which also provided the single most frequent clonotype in two of eight donors. In both this cohort and an independent cohort of several hundred donors, the cumulative frequency of public TCR beta family members distinguished carriers of CMV infection plus the relevant HLA type.

Sequencing was performed on an Illumina HiSeq 1500. In-frame beta chains were kept once TCRdb had trimmed the public reads at Q25 with fastp and called clones with MiXCR. Entries are consolidated by CDR3 protein sequence, retaining the most common genes and DNA. The sample data list around 260,000 distinct CDR3 sequences, and roughly 24% of these were observed just once. The ten most abundant clones make up about 15% of the sample. The sequence is built from TRBV12-3 or TRBV12-4 and TRBJ2-7; a stretch of 9 junction bases matches TRBD2. This clonotype was obtained from a human donor in good health (CMV status not recorded). Some clones in this sample may be carry-over from other donors' samples. The sample comprised PBMCs. The CDR3 corresponds to CASSLALIGGRDLDEQYF. The nucleotide sequence is TGTGCCAGCAGTTTAGCGCTAATAGGCGGGAGGGACCTGGATGAGCAGTACTTC.